This T cell receptor beta chain comes out of a study of T cells and Merkel cell carcinoma outcomes. Study observations and caveats: Reportedly, T-cell repertoire with density predicts Merkel cell carcinoma outcomes.

Germline CDR1 SGHDT, CDR2 YYEEEE. The CDR3 loop spans 12 amino acids. V was pared by 0 bases and J by 4 bases, with 4 bases between. Concerning this clone: What it binds is not known.

Here immunoSEQ multiplex PCR was the method, and the copy in TCRdb shows in-frame clones only, minus some. Seen here are some 19,000 clones, almost 85% observed once, and the top ten hold 3% to 3.5%. What was sequenced was tumor tissue from Merkel cell carcinoma. The genes are TRBV5-6 and TRBJ1-2, with D hard to call. This sequence originates from a human donor with Merkel cell carcinoma. The CDR3 DNA reads as TGTGCCAGCAGCTTGGTAAGCTATGGCTACACCTTC. It encodes CASSLVSYGYTF. Complete variable domain (other parts from reference TRBV5-6 and TRBJ1-2): DAGVTQSPTHLIKTRGQQVTLRCSPKSGHDTVSWYQQALGQGPQFIFQYYEEEERQRGNFPDRFSGHQFPNYSSELNVNALLLGDSALYLCASSLVSYGYTFGSGTRLTVV.